This T cell receptor beta chain was identified in a study of T cell repertoires in cytomegalovirus infection. Looking at the study overall: It can be stated that public TCR beta signatures indicated CMV infection as well as a matching HLA type. General study points: HLA-C-restricted CMV clonotypes gave the most frequent clonotype in two of eight donors. Public TCR beta family frequency separated CMV-and-HLA carriers, including in an independent cohort.

Remarks on this clonotype: Its antigen remains unknown.

TCRdb fed the reads into MiXCR, producing one record per CDR3 protein. The sample lists 550,000 to 700,000 distinct CDR3 sequences, about 39% seen once, with 48% in the top ten. J lost 6 bases, V lost 6 bases, and 11 bases had no gene match. There are 16 residues in the CDR3. V and J are TRBV12-3 or TRBV12-4 and TRBJ2-1; 10 bases match TRBD2. This receptor was taken from a human donor in good health (CMV status not recorded). Some clones in this sample may be carry-over from other donors' samples. The source material was cultured PBMCs, sampled from culture after CMV antigen stimulation. The CDR3, as DNA: TGTGCCAGCAGGTCGAATAGCGGGGGGCCCTCCAATGAGCAGTTCTTC. Residues: CASRSNSGGPSNEQFF.